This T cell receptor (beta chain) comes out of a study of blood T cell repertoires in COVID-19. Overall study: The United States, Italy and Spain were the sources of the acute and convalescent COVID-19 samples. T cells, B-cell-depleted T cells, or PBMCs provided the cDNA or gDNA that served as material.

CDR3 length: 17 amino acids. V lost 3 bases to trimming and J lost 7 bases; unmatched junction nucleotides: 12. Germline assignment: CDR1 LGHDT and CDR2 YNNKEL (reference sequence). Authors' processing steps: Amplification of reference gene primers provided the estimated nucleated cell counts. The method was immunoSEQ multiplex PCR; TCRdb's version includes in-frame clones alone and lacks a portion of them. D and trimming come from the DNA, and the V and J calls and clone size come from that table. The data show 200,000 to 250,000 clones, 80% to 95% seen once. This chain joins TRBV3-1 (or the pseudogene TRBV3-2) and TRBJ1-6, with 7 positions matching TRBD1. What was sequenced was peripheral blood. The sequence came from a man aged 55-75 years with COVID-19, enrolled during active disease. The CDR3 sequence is CASSQSPSGTANSPLHF. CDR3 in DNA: TGTGCCAGCAGCCAGAGCCCTTCCGGGACAGCCAATTCACCCCTCCACTTT.